The 5 T cell receptor beta chains reported below all come from one sample, sequenced in a study of PD-1 blockade in classical Hodgkin lymphoma (TCRdb year 2020). What this sample's time point label stands for: cycle 1 day 1 (C1D1), immediately before nivolumab initiation. All trial patients had relapsed after autologous stem cell transplantation, with cohorts A, B and C differing in prior brentuximab vedotin exposure. Libraries were prepared through the immunoSEQ multiplex PCR assay. TCRdb retrieved this table from immuneACCESS and kept in-frame rearrangements only. Not all clones are present; in checked studies, unresolved V genes account for under half, and no reason is known for the remainder. The sample table lists fewer than 50,000 clones, 88% of them with a count of one. The ten biggest clones cover 8% to 10% of the sample. Source: peripheral blood mononuclear cells (PBMCs), taken at baseline. The receptors originated from a human donor with classical Hodgkin lymphoma.

The chain uses TRBV5-1 and TRBJ2-1; D ambiguous. The germline gives CDR1 SGHRS, CDR2 YFSETQ. Trimming cost V 6 bases and J 3 bases, with 16 bases left between them. The CDR3 contains 15 residues. CDR3 sequence reads: CASTPEGPLYNEQFF. The CDR3 bases are TGCGCCAGCACCCCAGAAGGACCCCTCTACAATGAGCAGTTCTTC. The full variable domain, completed using reference TRBV5-1 and TRBJ2-1, is KAGVTQTPRYLIKTRGQQVTLSCSPISGHRSVSWYQQTPGQGLQFLFEYFSETQRNKGNFPGRFSGRQFSNSRSEMNVSTLELGDSALYLCASTPEGPLYNEQFFGPGTRLTVL.

The chain combines TRBV2 with TRBJ2-3, with 11 positions matching TRBD2. Germline assignment: CDR1 SNHLY and CDR2 FYNNEI. J was trimmed by 0 bases and V by 4 bases; bases with no gene match: 6. This CDR3 is built from 17 residues. CDR3 amino acids: CASSATGLAASTDTQYF. In DNA form, the CDR3 reads TGTGCCAGCAGTGCGACGGGACTAGCGGCCAGCACAGATACGCAGTATTTT.

The chain combines TRBV7-9 with TRBJ1-2, with 7 nucleotides matching TRBD1. Looked up from germline, CDR1 is SEHNR and CDR2 is FQNEAQ (reference sequence). This CDR3 spans 16 amino acids. Germline trimming cut 1 base from V and 4 bases from J; bases unmatched to any gene: 9. DNA for the CDR3: TGTGCCAGCAGCTTAGAGGTTGCAGGGGGTAGCTATGGCTACACCTTC. Protein: CASSLEVAGGSYGYTF.

This chain links TRBV27 with TRBJ2-5, with 9 bases lining up with TRBD2. V gave up 5 bases and J gave up 5 bases; unmatched junction bases: 6. Germline V gene data show CDR1 as MNHEY and CDR2 as SMNVEV (reference sequence). The CDR3 extends over 14 amino acids. This CDR3 is CASSISGGVETQYF. CDR3 nucleotides: TGTGCCAGCAGTATTAGCGGGGGCGTGGAGACCCAGTACTTC.

This chain connects TRBV6-5 to TRBJ1-1; the D gene is possibly TRBD1 (5 bases). Trimming shortened V by 2 bases and J by 0 bases, and 7 bases separated the two germline ends. This CDR3 is 14 amino acids long. The germline V gene has CDR1 MNHEY and CDR2 SVGAGI. In DNA, the CDR3 is TGTGCCAGCAGTTACGGGGGGGTGAACACTGAAGCTTTCTTT. It encodes CASSYGGVNTEAFF.